This TCR beta chain appears in the sequencing data of a study of blood T cell repertoires in COVID-19. Study details: Sources were T cells, B-cell-depleted T cells, or PBMCs; the material itself was cDNA or gDNA.

Per the study methods: Scientists estimated how many nucleated cells there were by amplifying reference gene primers. The assay was immunoSEQ multiplex PCR, and TCRdb's table has in-frame clones only and misses some. Clone size and V and J calls were adopted from that table, with D and trimming inferred from the DNA. Found here are nearly 95,000 clones, roughly nine tenths of them singletons; the top ten hold approximately 1.6%. Trimming removed 7 bases from V and 5 bases from J; junction bases left unmatched: 12. This CDR3 contains 16 residues. The germline CDR1 and CDR2 sequences are MDHEN and SYDVKM. In this sample, this clone turned up once.

The sequence derives from a human donor with active COVID-19. The donor label of this sample is uncertain. The sequenced material came from peripheral blood. The chain has TRBV28 and TRBJ1-2; 11 bases are a match to TRBD1. CDR3 sequence reads: CASNRFGTGGWYGYTF. The DNA for the CDR3 is TGTGCCAGCAACCGGTTCGGGACAGGGGGTTGGTATGGCTACACCTTC.